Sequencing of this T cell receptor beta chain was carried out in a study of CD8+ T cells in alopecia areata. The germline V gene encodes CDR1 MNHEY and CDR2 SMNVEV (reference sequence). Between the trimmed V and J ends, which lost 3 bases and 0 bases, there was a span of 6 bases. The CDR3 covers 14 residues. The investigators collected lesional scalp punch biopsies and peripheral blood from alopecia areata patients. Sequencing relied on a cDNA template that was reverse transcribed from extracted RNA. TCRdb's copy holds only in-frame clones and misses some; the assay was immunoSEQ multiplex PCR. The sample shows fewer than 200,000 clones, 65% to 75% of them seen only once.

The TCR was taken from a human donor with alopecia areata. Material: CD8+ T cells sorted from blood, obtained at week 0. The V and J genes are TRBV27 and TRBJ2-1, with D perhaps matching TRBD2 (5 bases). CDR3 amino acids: CASSFTSSYNEQFF. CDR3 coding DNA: TGTGCCAGCAGTTTCACTAGCTCCTACAATGAGCAGTTCTTC.